One and the same sample provided the 22 T cell receptor beta chains below, sequenced in a study of vaccination and CD4 T cells after COVID-19. Researchers used the Oncomine TCR Beta short-read assay to sequence DNA from cultured CD4+ T cells. TCRdb re-analysed the PCR reads in MiXCR, keeping a single row per CDR3 protein. The sample lists roughly 15,000 distinct CDR3 sequences; about 55% were seen once. For these TCRs, the target antigens are not known. The treatment here: approximately 9-day PBMC culture with coronavirus spike peptide pools or control peptides (ViraFEST assay). The specimen sequenced was CD4+ T cells from blood, cultured in vitro. The receptors here all came from a human donor who had recovered from COVID-19.

The V and J genes are TRBV6-1 and TRBJ2-2; the D call may be TRBD1 or TRBD2 (5 bases each). The V end was cut by 6 bases, the J end by 1 base, with 15 bases between. CDR3 length equals 16 residues. Germline assignment: CDR1 MNHNS and CDR2 SASEGT. Here the CDR3 DNA reads TGTGCCAGCAGACGACCGGGACCGGGGAACACCGGGGAGCTGTTTTTT. Its translation is CASRRPGPGNTGELFF.

The chain employs TRBV4-3 and TRBJ1-2, with 9 positions matching TRBD1. V shed 1 base and J 8 bases; nucleotides not matched to a gene: 8. CDR1 is LGHNA, CDR2 YSLEER, per germline. This CDR3 is 15 amino acids long. This CDR3 is CASSQADRGSGGYTF. The CDR3 DNA follows: TGCGCCAGCAGCCAAGCGGACAGGGGAAGTGGAGGCTACACCTTC.

This clonotype was picked up a small number of times. The J gene is TRBJ2-4, the V gene TRBV4-2, with TRBD2 matching 7 bases. This CDR3 has 17 residues. Germline V gene lookup returns CDR1 LGHNA and CDR2 YNFKEQ. V dropped 0 bases and J dropped 0; count of bases not matched to a gene: 5. CDR3 DNA: TGTGCCAGCAGCCAAGAAGGCGGGAGTCTAGCCAAAAACATTCAGTACTTC. It yields the protein CASSQEGGSLAKNIQYF.

For this clonotype: A much larger clonotype is one base distant, so this may be a read error. The V and J genes are TRBV5-1 and TRBJ1-5; TRBD1 agrees at 7 bases. The ends lost 7 bases at V and 9 bases at J; junction bases unmatched: 10. The CDR3 loop spans 13 amino acids. Germline-derived CDR1 and CDR2 are SGHRS and YFSETQ. CDR3 in amino acids: CASGIDRVGPQHF. The CDR3 bases are TGCGCCAGCGGCATCGACAGGGTTGGGCCCCAGCATTTT.

In its sample, this clonotype was seen a few times. The chain has TRBV10-3 and TRBJ2-5; D may match TRBD1 or TRBD2 (5 bases each). Looked up from germline, CDR1 is ENHRY and CDR2 is SYGVKD. V was cut by 6 bases and J by 1 base, with 12 bases left in between. This CDR3 spans 14 amino acids. CDR3 DNA sequence: TGTGCCATCAGCCGCCCTGGGGGCCAAGAGACCCAGTACTTC. It yields the protein CAISRPGGQETQYF.

The chain combines TRBV27 with TRBJ1-1, with D maybe TRBD1 (5 bases). CDR3 length: 15 residues. V was trimmed by 5 bases and J by 0 bases, leaving 13 bases between them. Germline-derived CDR1 and CDR2 are MNHEY and SMNVEV (reference sequence). The CDR3 nucleotides read TGTGCCAGCAGTCCCTACAGGCTGTTGAACACTGAAGCTTTCTTT. It yields the protein CASSPYRLLNTEAFF.

The gene calls are TRBV11-3 and TRBJ2-5; perhaps TRBD2 as D (6 bases). V lost 5 bases to trimming and J lost 5 bases, with 18 bases between them. This CDR3 is 15 amino acids long. The V gene's germline CDR1 is SGHNT and CDR2 YENEEA. The CDR3 nucleotides are TGTGCCAGCAGCCGGGGAGGCAGCCTTAGTGAGACCCAGTACTTC. Amino acid sequence: CASSRGGSLSETQYF.

The chain has TRBV7-9 and TRBJ1-1; D is unresolved. V lost 1 base to trimming and J lost 7 bases, with 7 bases between them. The V gene's germline CDR1 is SEHNR and CDR2 FQNEAQ (reference sequence). The length of the CDR3 is 12 residues. CDR3 sequence (DNA): TGTGCCAGCAGCTTAGAAGGGAGTGAAGCTTTCTTT. Translation: CASSLEGSEAFF.

The chain recombines TRBV10-1 with TRBJ2-1, with 10 bases aligning to TRBD2. The V and J ends lost 0 bases and 7 bases, in that order; junction bases with no gene match: 6. The germline V gene encodes CDR1 WNHNN and CDR2 SYGVQD (reference sequence). This CDR3 region has 16 residues. CDR3 in DNA: TGCGCCAGCAGTGAGTCTTCTAGCGGGAGTGGTAATGAGCAGTTCTTC. It specifies CASSESSSGSGNEQFF.

The V and J genes are TRBV6-2 or TRBV6-3 and TRBJ2-5, with D unresolved. V was pared by 6 bases and J by 5 bases, with 13 bases between. CDR3 size: 13 residues. Germline V gene sequence: CDR1 MNHEY, CDR2 SVGEGT. The CDR3 spells CASRRSAEETQYF. DNA of the CDR3: TGTGCCAGCAGACGATCAGCCGAGGAGACCCAGTACTTC.

The V and J genes are TRBV11-1 and TRBJ2-2; 10 nucleotides line up with TRBD2. The CDR3 is 15 residues long. The trim removed 5 bases at V and 3 bases at J, leaving 3 bases unmatched. CDR1 and CDR2 from the germline V gene are SGHAT and FQDESV (reference sequence). CDR3 loop: CASSAGTSDTGELFF. In nucleotides, the CDR3 is TGTGCCAGCAGCGCCGGGACTAGCGACACCGGGGAGCTGTTTTTT.

J is TRBJ1-5 and V is TRBV30; D gene unclear. CDR1 and CDR2 from the germline V gene are GTSNPN and SVGIG (reference sequence). The CDR3 is 13 amino acids. Deletions cut 0 bases from V and 7 bases from J, with 10 bases between. The CDR3 nucleotides are TGTGCCTGGAGTGTAGAGACACTGCAGCCCCAGCATTTT. The encoded protein is CAWSVETLQPQHF.

The V call is TRBV30, the J call TRBJ1-1; D is possibly TRBD1 (5 bases). The CDR3 loop spans 13 amino acids. The V end was cut by 2 bases, the J end by 1 base, with 8 bases between. Per the germline V gene, CDR1 is GTSNPN and CDR2 is SVGIG (reference sequence). DNA of the CDR3: TGTGCCTGGAGTAAAACAGGGAACACTGAAGCTTTCTTT. This sequence encodes CAWSKTGNTEAFF.

This clonotype was counted only a few times. The chain recombines TRBV7-9 with TRBJ2-5; 10 bases fit TRBD2. Germline lookup yields CDR1 SEHNR and CDR2 FQNEAQ (reference sequence). The length of the CDR3 is 20 residues. Trimming took 2 bases from V and 5 from J; bases not matched to a gene: 20. The CDR3, as DNA: TGTGCCAGCAGCTTATCCCCTGGCCTAGCGGGAGCACTCGGTCGGGAGACCCAGTACTTC. Protein sequence: CASSLSPGLAGALGRETQYF.

The chain carries TRBV4-3 and TRBJ2-5; TRBD2 is a possible D gene (7 bases). Per the germline V gene, CDR1 is LGHNA and CDR2 is YSLEER. Between the trimmed V and J ends, which lost 4 bases and 3 bases, there was a span of 15 bases. CDR3 length: 15 amino acids. CDR3 loop: CASSRRRGREETQYF. For the CDR3, the DNA is TGCGCCAGCAGCCGAAGGCGGGGGCGGGAAGAGACCCAGTACTTC.

The gene calls are TRBV28 and TRBJ2-1, with TRBD2 matching 10 bases. In germline, CDR1 is MDHEN, CDR2 SYDVKM. The CDR3 covers 15 residues. The V gene end was trimmed by 6 bases and the J gene end by 4 bases; junction bases not matched to a gene: 6. CDR3: CASSLTSGLYNEQFF. DNA of the CDR3: TGTGCCAGCAGCCTGACTAGCGGGCTTTACAATGAGCAGTTCTTC.

J is TRBJ2-7 and V is TRBV5-1, with D possibly being TRBD1 (5 bases). This CDR3 region has 15 residues. V lost 0 bases, J lost 5 bases, and 15 bases lay in between. From germline, CDR1 is SGHRS and CDR2 YFSETQ. The CDR3 nucleotides are TGCGCCAGCAGCTTGGGAGGCAGGGCAATCGACGAGCAGTACTTC. This gives the protein CASSLGGRAIDEQYF.

The CDR3 loop reads CASSPPGVQPQHF. The CDR3 nucleotides read TGTGCCAGCAGTCCTCCCGGAGTTCAGCCCCAGCATTTT. The rearrangement joins TRBV28 to TRBJ1-5, with D uncertain. The germline CDR1 and CDR2 sequences are MDHEN and SYDVKM. Trimming removed 5 bases at V and 6 bases at J, with 11 bases between. There are 13 residues in the CDR3.

Points on this clonotype: The junction departs from the called germline gene at one end, perhaps through a read error. The chain combines TRBV7-7 with TRBJ2-3; D gene unclear. The CDR3 loop spans 14 amino acids. Germline CDR1 reads SSHAT; CDR2 reads FNYEAQ (reference sequence). Here the CDR3 reads CASSLQWGTDTQYF. In DNA, the CDR3 is TGTGCTAGCAGCTTACAATGGGGCACAGATACGCAGTATTTT. The whole variable domain, remainder taken from reference TRBV7-7 and TRBJ2-3, is GAGVSQSPRYKVTKRGQDVTLRCDPISSHATLYWYQQALGQGPEFLTYFNYEAQPDKSGLPSDRFSAERPEGSISTLTIQRTEQRDSAMYRCASSLQWGTDTQYFGPGTRLTVL.

The chain combines TRBV7-2 with TRBJ2-3, with TRBD2 identical over 7 bases. From germline, CDR1 is SGHTA and CDR2 FQGNSA. This CDR3 is built from 16 residues. V shed 1 base, J shed 3 bases, and the junction held 7 bases outside the gene matches. The CDR3 nucleotides are TGTGCCAGCAGCTTAGGGAGCCAGGGAGGGACAGATACGCAGTATTTT. This sequence encodes CASSLGSQGGTDTQYF.

This clonotype was counted once. V is TRBV12-3 or TRBV12-4 and J is TRBJ1-5, with no clear D. V shed 3 bases and J shed 6 bases, with 9 bases lying between them. The CDR3 runs to 13 residues. The CDR3: CASSFGRLQPQHF. The CDR3 nucleotides read TGTGCCAGCAGTTTCGGTCGGCTTCAGCCCCAGCATTTT.

DNA for the CDR3: TGTGCCAGCAGCCTTTGGGATGGACAGCTAGGATTTTCTCAGCCCCAGCATTTT. It specifies CASSLWDGQLGFSQPQHF. This chain connects TRBV5-5 to TRBJ1-5; TRBD1 is a possible D gene (6 bases). The CDR3 contains 18 residues. The V end was cut by 4 bases, the J end by 6 bases, with 26 bases between. In germline, CDR1 is SGHKS, CDR2 YYEKEE (reference sequence).